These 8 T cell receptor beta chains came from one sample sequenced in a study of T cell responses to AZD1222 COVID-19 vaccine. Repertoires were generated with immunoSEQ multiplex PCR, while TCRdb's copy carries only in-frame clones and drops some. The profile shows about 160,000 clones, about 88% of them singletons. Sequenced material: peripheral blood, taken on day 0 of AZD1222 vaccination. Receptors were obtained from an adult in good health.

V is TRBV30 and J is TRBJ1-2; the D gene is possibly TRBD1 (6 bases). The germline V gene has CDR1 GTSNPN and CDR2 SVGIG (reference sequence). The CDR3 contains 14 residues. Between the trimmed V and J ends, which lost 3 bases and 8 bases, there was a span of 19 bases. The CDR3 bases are TGTGCCTGGAGAAGCCTACAGGGTCTACTCGGCTACACCTTC. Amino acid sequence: CAWRSLQGLLGYTF. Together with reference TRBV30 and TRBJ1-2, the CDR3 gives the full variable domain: SQTIHQWPATLVQPVGSPLSLECTVEGTSNPNLYWYRQAAGRGLQLLFYSVGIGQISSEVPQNLSASRPQDRQFILSSKKLLLSDSGFYLCAWRSLQGLLGYTFGSGTRLTVV.

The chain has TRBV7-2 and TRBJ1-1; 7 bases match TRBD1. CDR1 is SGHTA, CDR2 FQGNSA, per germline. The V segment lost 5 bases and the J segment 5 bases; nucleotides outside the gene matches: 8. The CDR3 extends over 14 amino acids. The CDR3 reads CASSRALQGTEAFF. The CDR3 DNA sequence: TGTGCCAGCAGCCGCGCGTTACAGGGGACTGAAGCTTTCTTT.

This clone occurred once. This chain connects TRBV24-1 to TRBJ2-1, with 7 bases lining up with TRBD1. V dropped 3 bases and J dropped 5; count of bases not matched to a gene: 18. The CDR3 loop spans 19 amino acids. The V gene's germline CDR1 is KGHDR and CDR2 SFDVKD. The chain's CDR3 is CATSDPDPPSTGPHNEQFF. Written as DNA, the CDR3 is TGTGCCACCAGTGATCCGGATCCCCCTTCGACAGGGCCCCACAATGAGCAGTTCTTC.

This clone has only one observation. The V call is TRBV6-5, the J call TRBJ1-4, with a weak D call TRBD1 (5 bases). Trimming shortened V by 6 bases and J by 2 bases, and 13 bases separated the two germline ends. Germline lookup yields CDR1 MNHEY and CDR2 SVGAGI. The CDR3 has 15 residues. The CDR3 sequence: CASSPNRSTNEKLFF. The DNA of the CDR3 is TGTGCCAGCAGCCCGAACAGGAGCACTAATGAAAAACTGTTTTTT.

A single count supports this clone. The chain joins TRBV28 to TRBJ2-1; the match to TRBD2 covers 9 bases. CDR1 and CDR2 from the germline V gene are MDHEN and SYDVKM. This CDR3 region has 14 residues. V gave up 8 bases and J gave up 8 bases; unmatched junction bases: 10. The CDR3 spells CASAPGLAIHEQFF. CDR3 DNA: TGTGCCAGCGCCCCAGGACTAGCGATCCATGAGCAGTTCTTC.

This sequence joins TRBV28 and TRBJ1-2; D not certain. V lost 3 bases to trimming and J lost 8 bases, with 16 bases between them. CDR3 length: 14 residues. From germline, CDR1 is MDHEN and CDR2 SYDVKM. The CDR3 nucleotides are TGTGCCAGCAGTTTCCCCGGGAAACTCTGGGGCTACACCTTC. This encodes CASSFPGKLWGYTF.

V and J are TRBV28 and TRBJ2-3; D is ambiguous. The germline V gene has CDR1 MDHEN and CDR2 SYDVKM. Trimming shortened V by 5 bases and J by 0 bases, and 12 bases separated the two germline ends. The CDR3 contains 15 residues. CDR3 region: CASSPQYDSTDTQYF. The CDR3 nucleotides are TGTGCCAGCAGTCCACAATACGATAGCACAGATACGCAGTATTTT.

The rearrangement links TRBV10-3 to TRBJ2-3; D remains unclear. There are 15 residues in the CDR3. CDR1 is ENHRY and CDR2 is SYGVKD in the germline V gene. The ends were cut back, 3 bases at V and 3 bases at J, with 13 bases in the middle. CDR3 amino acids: CAISDPLVATDTQYF. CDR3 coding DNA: TGTGCCATCAGTGATCCGTTGGTAGCAACAGATACGCAGTATTTT.